These T cell receptor beta chains were read from a single sample in a study of shared clonotypes between healthy human individuals. Sequenced by immunoSEQ multiplex PCR; TCRdb stores in-frame clones only, minus some. The sample has a few hundred thousand clones, less than 75% seen once. Sequencing was done on a sample of memory CD4+ T cells sorted from blood. These receptors originate from a man aged 25-45 years in good health. The CDR3 runs from the conserved cysteine through the conserved F or W. D genes are given only for firm matches. A clone size is listed for some rows: how often the clone was seen (once, few, many), or a class if it is expanded.

CDR3nt: TGTGCCAGCAGTGAAGCGGGAGGGCCGTTCGGGGAGCTGTTTTTT
CDR3aa: CASSEAGGPFGELFF
d_gene: TRBD2
abundance: many
v_gene: TRBV2
j_gene: TRBJ2-2

CDR3nt: TGTGCCAGCAGCACGCACACCGTCTCCTACGAGCAGTACTTC
CDR3aa: CASSTHTVSYEQYF
d_gene: -
abundance: -
v_gene: TRBV7-9
j_gene: TRBJ2-7

CDR3nt: TGTGCCAGCAGTAGGACAGGCGGAACTGAAGCTTTCTTT
CDR3aa: CASSRTGGTEAFF
d_gene: TRBD1
abundance: few
v_gene: TRBV9
j_gene: TRBJ1-1

CDR3nt: TGTGCCTGGATACAGAACCCCTACGAGCAGTACTTC
CDR3aa: CAWIQNPYEQYF
d_gene: -
abundance: many
v_gene: TRBV30
j_gene: TRBJ2-7

CDR3nt: TGTGCCAGCAGTGTGGGGACAGGGTCGTACGAGCAGTACTTC
CDR3aa: CASSVGTGSYEQYF
d_gene: TRBD1
abundance: -
v_gene: TRBV2
j_gene: TRBJ2-7

CDR3nt: TGTGCCAGCAGCTTAGAAGACAGAGCTTTCTTT
CDR3aa: CASSLEDRAFF
d_gene: -
abundance: -
v_gene: TRBV7-9
j_gene: TRBJ1-1

CDR3nt: TGTGCCAGCAGGGTTAGCGGGAGGGCCAGACCCGGGGAGCTGTTTTTT
CDR3aa: CASRVSGRARPGELFF
d_gene: TRBD2
abundance: -
v_gene: TRBV27
j_gene: TRBJ2-2

CDR3nt: TGTGCCAGCAGCGGGGGAAACTATGGCTACACCTTC
CDR3aa: CASSGGNYGYTF
d_gene: -
abundance: -
v_gene: TRBV2
j_gene: TRBJ1-2

CDR3nt: TGTGCCAGCTCACCAGACTCCCTTGGCTACACCTTC
CDR3aa: CASSPDSLGYTF
d_gene: -
abundance: -
v_gene: TRBV18
j_gene: TRBJ1-2

CDR3nt: TGTGCCAGCAGTCCCGACACGAATACGCAGTATTTT
CDR3aa: CASSPDTNTQYF
d_gene: -
abundance: -
v_gene: TRBV7-9
j_gene: TRBJ2-3

CDR3nt: TGTGCCAGCAGCGTGTCTGCTAGCGGGTTAGAGCAGTTCTTC
CDR3aa: CASSVSASGLEQFF
d_gene: TRBD2
abundance: -
v_gene: TRBV2
j_gene: TRBJ2-1

CDR3nt: TGTGCCAGCAGTTCGGGACTAGCGGGCCTCACCTACGAGCAGTACTTC
CDR3aa: CASSSGLAGLTYEQYF
d_gene: TRBD2
abundance: many
v_gene: TRBV2
j_gene: TRBJ2-7

CDR3nt: TGTGCCAGCAGGAACAACAGGGGACGCGAGCAGTACTTC
CDR3aa: CASRNNRGREQYF
d_gene: TRBD1
abundance: -
v_gene: TRBV11-2
j_gene: TRBJ2-7

CDR3nt: TGTGCCAGCAGCTGGGCGATGAGGACGGGGGGTGAAAAACTGTTTTTT
CDR3aa: CASSWAMRTGGEKLFF
d_gene: -
abundance: few
v_gene: TRBV5-5
j_gene: TRBJ1-4

CDR3nt: TGCGCCAGCAGCTTGGTGGAGGCCGGGTTGGACGAGCAGTACTTC
CDR3aa: CASSLVEAGLDEQYF
d_gene: -
abundance: -
v_gene: TRBV5-1
j_gene: TRBJ2-7

CDR3nt: TGTGCCAGCAGCCCCTGGGGGGATGGGACCGGGGAGCTGTTTTTT
CDR3aa: CASSPWGDGTGELFF
d_gene: -
abundance: once
v_gene: TRBV11-3
j_gene: TRBJ2-2

CDR3nt: TGTGCCAGCAGCTTGTCGGGGGGAGGGAGTGAAGCTTTCTTT
CDR3aa: CASSLSGGGSEAFF
d_gene: -
abundance: few
v_gene: TRBV7-2
j_gene: TRBJ1-1

CDR3nt: TGCAGCGTTGGGCAGGGGGCTTCCTACAATGAGCAGTTCTTC
CDR3aa: CSVGQGASYNEQFF
d_gene: TRBD1
abundance: once
v_gene: TRBV29-1
j_gene: TRBJ2-1